One sample yielded the 14 T cell receptor beta chains listed below, sequenced in a study of T-cell reconstitution after alpha-beta-depleted transplantation in children. Researchers prepared the TCRbeta library using unique molecular identifiers, the study reports. TCRdb processed the PCR reads anew with MiXCR; each CDR3 protein has one entry. The sample includes about 340,000 distinct CDR3 sequences, about an eighth of them seen just once. The sample was PBMCs, taken from the stem cell graft. The origin of the receptors is a human donor who donated a stem cell graft to a child with Fanconi anemia.

This clonotype was seen more than once but under ten times. The V and J genes are TRBV7-2 and TRBJ1-1; D call uncertain. In germline, CDR1 is SGHTA, CDR2 FQGNSA. The CDR3 is made up of 13 amino acids. V shed 2 bases and J shed 7 bases, with 11 bases lying between them. CDR3 loop: CASSLIFSSEAFF. CDR3 nucleotides: TGTGCCAGCAGCTTAATCTTCTCCAGTGAAGCTTTCTTT. Full variable domain (remainder filled in from reference TRBV7-2 and TRBJ1-1): GAGVSQSPSNKVTEKGKDVELRCDPISGHTALYWYRQSLGQGLEFLIYFQGNSAPDKSGLPSDRFSAERTGGSVSTLTIQRTQQEDSAVYLCASSLIFSSEAFFGQGTRLTVV.

The J gene is TRBJ2-7, the V gene TRBV7-2; 7 bases line up with TRBD2. Germline loops: CDR1 SGHTA, CDR2 FQGNSA. This CDR3 is built from 15 residues. V trimming: 4 bases; J trimming: 1 base; junction bases outside the gene matches: 7. Here the CDR3 reads CASSSRTSVSYEQYF. In DNA form, the CDR3 reads TGTGCCAGCAGCTCACGAACTAGCGTGTCCTACGAGCAGTACTTC.

This chain links TRBV7-2 with TRBJ1-2, with a possible D match to TRBD1 (5 bases). Germline V CDR1 and CDR2: SGHTA, FQGNSA. Trimming took off 6 bases at V and 4 bases at J, with 15 bases between the two ends. The CDR3 has 14 residues. CDR3 coding DNA: TGTGCCAGCAGTCTCGGTGGCGGGGCCTATGGCTACACCTTC. It codes for CASSLGGGAYGYTF.

This clonotype was picked up a small number of times. This chain joins TRBV4-3 and TRBJ2-7, with D tentatively TRBD1 or TRBD2 (5 bases each). The CDR3 consists of 15 residues. The V end lost 6 bases, the J end lost 4 bases, and 19 bases lay between the germline ends. Per germline, CDR1 LGHNA and CDR2 YSLEER. CDR3 in DNA: TGCGCCAGCAGTTCAAAGCACGGGGCAGAATACGAGCAGTACTTC. Amino acids: CASSSKHGAEYEQYF.

This clonotype was seen a few times. The chain recombines TRBV3-1 with TRBJ2-7, with no clear D. Between the trimmed V and J ends, which lost 1 base and 4 bases, there was a span of 8 bases. CDR3 length: 13 amino acids. Looked up from germline, CDR1 is LGHDT and CDR2 is YNNKEL (reference sequence). The CDR3 DNA sequence: TGTGCCAGCAGCCAAGGCCTGCTTTACGAGCAGTACGTC. Translated, it gives CASSQGLLYEQYV.

This chain links TRBV27 with TRBJ1-2; D is ambiguous. The CDR3 length is 14 residues. Germline V gene lookup returns CDR1 MNHEY and CDR2 SMNVEV (reference sequence). Between the trimmed V and J ends, which lost 3 bases and 7 bases, there was a span of 15 bases. The CDR3 spells CASSFDPVGAGYTF. The CDR3 DNA reads TGTGCCAGCAGTTTCGATCCAGTTGGCGCTGGCTACACCTTC.

The V and J genes are TRBV12-3 or TRBV12-4 and TRBJ1-2, with D possibly matching TRBD1 (5 bases). The CDR3 has 14 amino acids. Trimming shortened V by 6 bases and J by 8 bases, and 19 bases separated the two germline ends. The CDR3 protein is CASSAVGGQGGYTF. DNA of the CDR3: TGTGCCAGCAGCGCCGTTGGAGGGCAGGGCGGCTACACCTTC.

The sample holds a few counts of this clonotype. V and J are TRBV5-1 and TRBJ1-1, with 8 bases identical to TRBD1. The CDR3 covers 19 residues. With 5 bases clipped from V and 3 bases from J, the junction kept 21 bases outside the gene matches. CDR1 is SGHRS, CDR2 YFSETQ, per germline. DNA of the CDR3: TGCGCCAGCAGAGAGCCGACTCAGGGGGCTAGACTATTAGACACTGAAGCTTTCTTT. Translating it yields CASREPTQGARLLDTEAFF.

J is TRBJ1-1 and V is TRBV20-1; tentatively, D is TRBD1 (5 bases). Trimming left V 3 bases short and J 1 base short, with 12 bases between. The CDR3 covers 14 residues. The germline gives CDR1 DFQATT, CDR2 SNEGSKA (reference sequence). The CDR3 sequence: CSARGTEGNTEAFF. CDR3 sequence (DNA): TGCAGTGCTAGGGGGACGGAGGGGAACACTGAAGCTTTCTTT.

Many counts were recorded for this clonotype. The chain uses TRBV4-3 and TRBJ1-3; no clear D gene. V was clipped by 4 bases and J by 5 bases, with 9 bases between them. Germline CDR1 LGHNA, CDR2 YSLEER. This CDR3 is 13 amino acids long. CDR3 sequence: CASSPGLRNTIYF. CDR3 nucleotides: TGCGCCAGCAGCCCAGGATTGCGAAACACCATATATTTT.

This clonotype was detected many times. J is TRBJ1-1 and V is TRBV7-2; the D is unclear. The CDR3 spans 13 residues. Trimming took 6 bases from V and 1 from J, leaving 9 bases between them. The germline V gene encodes CDR1 SGHTA and CDR2 FQGNSA. CDR3 DNA sequence: TGTGCCAGCAGTTACGACGGGAACACTGAAGCTTTCTTT. Translating gives CASSYDGNTEAFF.

V and J are TRBV7-2 and TRBJ2-7, with 14 bases that match TRBD2. The CDR3 extends over 17 amino acids. Per germline, CDR1 SGHTA and CDR2 FQGNSA. The ends lost 5 bases at V and 0 bases at J; junction bases unmatched: 6. CDR3 in amino acids: CASSLTSGGVSSYEQYF. The CDR3 DNA reads as TGTGCCAGCAGCCTGACTAGCGGGGGGGTCAGCTCCTACGAGCAGTACTTC.

This clonotype was seen ten or more times. This rearrangement joins TRBV12-3 or TRBV12-4 to TRBJ2-4; D is perhaps TRBD1 (6 bases). The CDR3 consists of 14 residues. V was trimmed by 2 bases and J by 7 bases, leaving 12 bases between them. The chain's CDR3 is CASSLSGDGNIQYF. The CDR3 nucleotides read TGTGCCAGCAGTTTATCAGGGGACGGGAACATTCAGTACTTC.

The chain uses TRBV6-1 and TRBJ1-6, with D possibly being TRBD1 (6 bases). Per the germline V gene, CDR1 is MNHNS and CDR2 is SASEGT. The CDR3 has 17 amino acids. V lost 6 bases and J lost 7, with 22 bases in between. The DNA of the CDR3 is TGTGCCAGCAGAACCCAACAGGGAAATGGGAGGAATTCACCCCTCCACTTT. Protein product: CASRTQQGNGRNSPLHF.